This entry lists 17 T cell receptor beta chains sequenced from one sample in a study of blood T cell repertoires in COVID-19. The method was immunoSEQ multiplex PCR; TCRdb's version includes in-frame clones alone and lacks a portion of them. The table records roughly 200,000 clones, around 85% of them present only once. The material sequenced was PBMCs or T cells enriched from blood (not recorded which). The receptors here all came from a man between 35 and 55 years old who had recovered from COVID-19.

The rearrangement joins TRBV27 to TRBJ2-2, with D perhaps matching TRBD1 (6 bases). CDR1 and CDR2 from the germline V gene are MNHEY and SMNVEV (reference sequence). The CDR3 has 13 amino acids. V was trimmed by 6 bases and J by 1 base, leaving 6 bases between them. CDR3 in amino acids: CASRDRNTGELFF. CDR3 in DNA: TGTGCCAGCAGGGACAGGAACACCGGGGAGCTGTTTTTT.

The V gene is TRBV30, the J gene TRBJ1-6; no clear D gene. The CDR3 sequence is 15 residues long. V was trimmed by 1 base and J by 4 bases, leaving 11 bases between them. Germline V CDR1 and CDR2: GTSNPN, SVGIG (reference sequence). DNA for the CDR3: TGTGCCTGGAGTGCGGGTACGCTTTATAATTCACCCCTCCACTTT. Protein: CAWSAGTLYNSPLHF.

CDR3 sequence reads: CASSPATGQGRQPQHF. CDR3 coding DNA: TGTGCCAGCAGTCCCGCGACTGGACAGGGGAGGCAGCCCCAGCATTTT. This chain uses TRBV28 with TRBJ1-5; 9 nucleotides agree with TRBD1. Germline V CDR1 and CDR2: MDHEN, SYDVKM. With 5 bases clipped from V and 7 bases from J, the junction kept 12 bases outside the gene matches. This CDR3 comprises 16 residues.

The rearrangement uses TRBV6-5 and TRBJ1-2; 8 bases match TRBD1. V gave up 6 bases and J gave up 7 bases; unmatched junction bases: 7. Germline V gene sequence: CDR1 MNHEY, CDR2 SVGAGI. CDR3 length: 13 residues. The CDR3 is CASSYGQGRGYTF. CDR3 nucleotides: TGTGCCAGCAGCTATGGACAGGGTCGTGGCTACACCTTC.

This chain links TRBV3-1 (or the pseudogene TRBV3-2) with TRBJ1-6; D remains unclear. V dropped 0 bases and J dropped 10 bases, with 4 bases sitting between them. Per the germline V gene, CDR1 is LGHDT and CDR2 is YNNKEL (reference sequence). CDR3 size: 12 residues. The CDR3 sequence: CASSQEGSPLHF. CDR3 sequence (DNA): TGTGCCAGCAGCCAAGAGGGCTCACCCCTCCACTTT.

The chain is built from TRBV19 and TRBJ1-1; D is perhaps TRBD1 (5 bases). Per the germline V gene, CDR1 is LNHDA and CDR2 is SQIVND (reference sequence). Trimming stripped 1 base from V and 2 bases from J, with 11 bases between. CDR3 length: 15 residues. CDR3 sequence: CASSIGGVGNTEAFF. DNA for the CDR3: TGTGCCAGTAGTATAGGGGGGGTAGGCAACACTGAAGCTTTCTTT.

This clone was counted once. The chain has TRBV3-1 (or the pseudogene TRBV3-2) and TRBJ1-1; the match to TRBD1 covers 8 bases. V trimming: 4 bases; J trimming: 3 bases; junction bases outside the gene matches: 4. This CDR3 has 14 residues. Germline-derived CDR1 and CDR2 are LGHDT and YNNKEL (reference sequence). The CDR3 is CASSRTGRDTEAFF. Written as DNA, the CDR3 is TGTGCCAGCAGCCGGACAGGGAGGGACACTGAAGCTTTCTTT.

The chain uses TRBV30 and TRBJ2-6, with 8 bases matching TRBD1. Germline V gives CDR1 GTSNPN, CDR2 SVGIG (reference sequence). There are 13 residues in the CDR3. J was trimmed by 8 bases and V by 3 bases; bases with no gene match: 3. The chain's CDR3 is CAWRAGGSNVLTF. In nucleotides, the CDR3 is TGTGCCTGGAGAGCAGGGGGCTCCAACGTCCTGACTTTC.

This chain uses TRBV27 with TRBJ2-1, with TRBD1 matching over 7 bases. The CDR3 sequence is 13 residues long. Germline CDR1 is MNHEY and CDR2 is SMNVEV (reference sequence). V was clipped by 6 bases and J by 1 base; unmatched bases: 0. CDR3 sequence (DNA): TGTGCCAGCAGCAGGGGGTCCTACAATGAGCAGTTCTTC. This sequence encodes CASSRGSYNEQFF.

This chain joins TRBV24-1 and TRBJ2-1; TRBD2 matches 12 bases. V was pared by 2 bases and J by 8 bases, with 9 bases of the junction left unmatched. CDR3 size: 17 residues. Germline CDR1 KGHDR, CDR2 SFDVKD. The CDR3: CATSDSSGRAPPHEQFF. The DNA for the CDR3 is TGTGCCACCAGTGATTCTAGCGGGAGGGCCCCCCCCCATGAGCAGTTCTTC.

The chain couples TRBV3-1 (or the pseudogene TRBV3-2) to TRBJ1-5, with no clear D. Trimming pared 1 base from V and 6 bases from J, leaving 10 bases between. Germline values: CDR1 LGHDT, CDR2 YNNKEL (reference sequence). The CDR3 is 14 amino acids. The chain's CDR3 is CASSQGRSGQPQHF. CDR3 in DNA: TGTGCCAGCAGCCAAGGGCGGTCGGGTCAGCCCCAGCATTTT.

This chain connects TRBV30 to TRBJ1-5; D is undetermined. Germline V gene data show CDR1 as GTSNPN and CDR2 as SVGIG (reference sequence). The V end lost 0 bases, the J end lost 6 bases, and 15 bases lay between the germline ends. The CDR3 has 15 residues. This chain's CDR3 is CAWSVQGKEGQPQHF. CDR3 DNA sequence: TGTGCCTGGAGTGTACAAGGGAAAGAGGGTCAGCCCCAGCATTTT.

CDR3 DNA sequence: TGTGCCAGCAGCCCACAGGGTGAACCCTACAATGAGCAGTTCTTC. This encodes CASSPQGEPYNEQFF. The genes are TRBV27 and TRBJ2-1; maybe TRBD1 (6 bases). V lost 6 bases, J lost 2 bases, and 14 bases lay in between. The CDR3 extends over 15 amino acids. Germline V CDR1 and CDR2: MNHEY, SMNVEV (reference sequence).

The V and J genes are TRBV2 and TRBJ1-2, with 7 bases identical to TRBD1. The V segment lost 3 bases and the J segment 4 bases; nucleotides outside the gene matches: 11. Per the germline V gene, CDR1 is SNHLY and CDR2 is FYNNEI. This CDR3 contains 16 residues. CDR3 DNA: TGTGCCAGCAGTGAGACCCCAGGGGGACGTAGCTATGGCTACACCTTC. Translation: CASSETPGGRSYGYTF.

The V gene is TRBV28, the J gene TRBJ2-1; 9 nucleotides match TRBD1. From germline, CDR1 is MDHEN and CDR2 SYDVKM. CDR3 size: 14 residues. Trimming removed 6 bases from V and 6 bases from J; junction bases left unmatched: 6. The CDR3 loop reads CASSPPDRGNEQFF. The CDR3 DNA reads as TGTGCCAGCAGCCCCCCGGACAGGGGCAATGAGCAGTTCTTC.

The rearrangement uses TRBV28 and TRBJ1-2; no clear D gene. The V end was cut by 5 bases, the J end by 4 bases, with 8 bases between. Per germline, CDR1 MDHEN and CDR2 SYDVKM. The CDR3 extends over 12 amino acids. CDR3 in DNA: TGTGCCAGCAGTACAGCAGTCTATGGCTACACCTTC. It specifies CASSTAVYGYTF.

This chain links TRBV24-1 with TRBJ2-5; 9 bases are shared with TRBD2. V lost 0 bases to trimming and J lost 7 bases; unmatched junction nucleotides: 11. The germline CDR1 and CDR2 sequences are KGHDR and SFDVKD. This CDR3 is 17 amino acids long. As DNA, the CDR3 is TGTGCCACCAGTGATTTGGGCCGCGGGGGGGTCACAGGGACCCAGTACTTC. This encodes CATSDLGRGGVTGTQYF.